This T cell receptor (beta chain) appears in the sequencing data of a study of blood T cell repertoires in COVID-19. Study background: There were acute and convalescent COVID-19 samples, and they came from the United States, Italy and Spain. Sources were T cells, B-cell-depleted T cells, or PBMCs; the material itself was cDNA or gDNA.

In the original workflow: Amplifying reference gene primers gave estimates of nucleated cell counts. Here immunoSEQ multiplex PCR was the method, and the copy in TCRdb shows in-frame clones only, minus some. For V, J and clone size, that table is used; D and trimming come from the DNA. The sample consists of 140,000 to 150,000 clones, around four fifths of them appearing once. CDR1 is MGHRA, CDR2 YSYEKL, per germline. V was trimmed by 6 bases and J by 0 bases, leaving 17 bases between them. This CDR3 region has 16 residues. This chain connects TRBV4-1 to TRBJ1-1, with D possibly being TRBD1 (6 bases). The TCR sequence derives from a woman aged 45-65 years who had recovered from COVID-19. Sample: PBMCs or T cells enriched from blood (not recorded which). The CDR3 region is CASSPGGAGMNTEAFF. CDR3 in DNA: TGCGCCAGCAGTCCGGGGGGGGCCGGGATGAACACTGAAGCTTTCTTT.